This T cell receptor beta chain was profiled in a study of glioma-infiltrating T cells. Using RNA template, CDR3s of TCR alpha and beta were amplified with iRepertoire arm-PCR. Using its own MiXCR run on the multiplex PCR reads, TCRdb lists one record per CDR3 protein. The sample lists 100,000 to 150,000 distinct CDR3 sequences, more than 20% occurring once. At least ten counts were recorded for this clonotype. This clonotype was sampled from a human donor with low-grade glioma or glioblastoma, undergoing nonglioma brain surgery, or in good health (not recorded which). Source material: glioma tissue, nonneoplastic brain tissue, or PBMCs (not recorded which).

DNA of the CDR3: TGTGCCACCAGTGTACGGGAGGGCCCCACAGATACGCAGTATTTT. This encodes CATSVREGPTDTQYF. The chain uses TRBV24-1 and TRBJ2-3; 8 bases align to TRBD2. The J segment lost 2 bases and the V segment lost 5 bases, leaving 5 bases of the junction unmatched. CDR3 length: 15 amino acids. The germline gives CDR1 KGHDR, CDR2 SFDVKD.